Included here is one T cell receptor (beta chain) sequence, with context. What it binds is unknown. This sample was taken from a study of cytotoxic CD8 clonotypes in ibrutinib-treated CLL. Study-wide context: Researchers reported 11 relapsed/refractory and roughly 14 treatment-naive patients, roughly 17 of them IGHV unmutated. On average, roughly 94,000 productive rearrangements and some 240,000 productive templates per sample.

Study-level findings and limits: Baseline clonality was higher than in age-matched healthy donors and moved in step with circulating CD8+ T-cell counts. Clonality went higher at ibrutinib response and then dropped back toward baseline at progression.

V trimming: 5 bases; J trimming: 12 bases; junction bases outside the gene matches: 10. Per the germline V gene, CDR1 is MNHEY and CDR2 is SVGAGI. This CDR3 is 12 amino acids long. Method: immunoSEQ multiplex PCR; TCRdb's copy keeps in-frame clones and lacks some. The data contain 150,000 to 200,000 clones, approximately 72% of them singletons. The origin of this receptor is a human donor with chronic lymphocytic leukemia. This chain uses TRBV6-5 with TRBJ2-7, with 7 nucleotides matching TRBD2. The sequenced sample was PBMCs, obtained after 24 months of ibrutinib treatment. CDR3 region: CASSPSRTSWYF. The CDR3 DNA reads as TGTGCCAGCAGTCCCTCCCGGACTAGTTGGTACTTC.